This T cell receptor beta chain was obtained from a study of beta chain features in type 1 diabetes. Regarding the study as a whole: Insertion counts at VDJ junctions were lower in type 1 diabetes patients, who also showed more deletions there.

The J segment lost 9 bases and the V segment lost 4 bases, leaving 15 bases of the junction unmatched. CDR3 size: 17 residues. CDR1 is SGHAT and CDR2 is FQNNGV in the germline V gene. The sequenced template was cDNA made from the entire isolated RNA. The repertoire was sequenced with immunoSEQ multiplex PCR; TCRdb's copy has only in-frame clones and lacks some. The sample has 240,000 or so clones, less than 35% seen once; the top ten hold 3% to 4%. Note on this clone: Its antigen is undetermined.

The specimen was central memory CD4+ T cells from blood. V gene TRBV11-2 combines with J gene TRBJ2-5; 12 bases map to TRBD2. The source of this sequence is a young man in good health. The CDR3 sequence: CASSSPTSGGVPRAQYF. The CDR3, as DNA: TGTGCCAGCAGCTCCCCGACTAGCGGGGGCGTCCCAAGAGCCCAGTACTTC.